This T cell receptor beta chain was obtained from a study of T-cell reconstitution after alpha-beta-depleted transplantation in children. Study results and limitations: The origin of alpha-beta T cells about two months after transplant was reportedly several hundred expanded graft clones. At the one-year point after transplant, T-cell counts and TCRbeta diversity were found to come mostly from T cells that had been newly produced. Surviving recipient cells, namely T cells and thymic progenitors, were the source of high day-60 TCRbeta diversity in some patients.

V was clipped by 2 bases and J by 0 bases, with 11 bases between them. CDR1 and CDR2 from the germline V gene are SGHAT and FQNNGV. The CDR3 runs to 16 residues. Concerning this clonotype itself: Its antigen is unidentified.

Unique molecular identifiers featured in how the TCRbeta library was prepared. TCRdb passed the PCR reads through MiXCR, listing each CDR3 protein once. The sample has a few hundred thousand distinct CDR3 sequences; 20% to 30% are singletons. Sequencing was performed on PBMCs, taken before TCRalphabeta/CD19-depleted stem cell transplant. The receptor's source is a boy in the first two years of life with Wiskott-Aldrich syndrome, due to receive a stem cell transplant. This chain links TRBV11-2 with TRBJ2-1; D is unclear. The CDR3 DNA sequence: TGTGCCAGCAGCTTATGTCCTACAAGCTCCTACAATGAGCAGTTCTTC. Translation: CASSLCPTSSYNEQFF.